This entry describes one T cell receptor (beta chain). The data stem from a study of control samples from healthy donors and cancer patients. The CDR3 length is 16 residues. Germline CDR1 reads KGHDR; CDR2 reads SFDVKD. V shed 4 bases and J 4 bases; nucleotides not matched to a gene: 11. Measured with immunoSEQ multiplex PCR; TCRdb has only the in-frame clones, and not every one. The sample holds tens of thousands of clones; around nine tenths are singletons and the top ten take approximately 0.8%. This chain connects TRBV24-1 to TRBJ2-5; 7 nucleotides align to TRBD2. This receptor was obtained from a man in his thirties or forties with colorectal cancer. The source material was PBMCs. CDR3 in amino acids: CATSDQGTGGGETQYF. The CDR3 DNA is TGTGCCACCAGTGACCAAGGAACGGGGGGAGGAGAGACCCAGTACTTC.